This is a list of T cell receptor beta chains from one sample in a study of blood T cell repertoires in COVID-19. The repertoire was sequenced with immunoSEQ multiplex PCR; TCRdb's copy has only in-frame clones and lacks some. In the table there are roughly 120,000 clones, around 83% of which are singletons. The sequenced material came from peripheral blood. These receptors all stem from a woman aged 80 or over with active or convalescent COVID-19. CDR3s leave out the opening cysteine and the closing phenylalanine or tryptophan. A D gene is named only where the DNA matches it firmly.

12,TRBJ2-3,.,TRBV7-9,ASSLDRGADTQY
13,TRBJ2-7,TRBD2,TRBV11-1,ASSPHLAGALEQY
13,TRBJ2-5,TRBD1,TRBV27,ASSFRGTAEETQY
13,TRBJ1-4,.,TRBV28,ASSSYTATNEKLF
14,TRBJ2-1,TRBD2,TRBV5-1,ASSLAFAGGYNEQF
12,TRBJ2-7,TRBD1,TRBV25-1,ASSGATGGYVQY
15,TRBJ2-5,TRBD1,TRBV5-1,ASSVMQGAMYQETQY
11,TRBJ1-2,TRBD1,TRBV12-3/TRBV12-4,ASSSGQDYGYT
12,TRBJ2-7,.,TRBV11-2,ASSSPGTPRGKY
14,TRBJ1-5,.,TRBV5-8,ASSLGYYGGNQPQH
15,TRBJ2-5,TRBD1,TRBV29-1,SVNGQGRGRWKETQY
11,TRBJ2-7,.,TRBV6-5,ASSYGTAGGQY
12,TRBJ2-7,TRBD2,TRBV28,ASSLLAGVVQQY
11,TRBJ2-5,.,TRBV7-3,ASSPGLKETQY
11,TRBJ2-7,.,TRBV30,AWSPTALWEQY
12,TRBJ1-2,.,TRBV25-1,ASSAGTGGYGYT
11,TRBJ1-2,TRBD1,TRBV20-1,SASLGQDYGYT
16,TRBJ2-1,TRBD2,TRBV12-5,ASGLVHSGRVFGDEQF
14,TRBJ1-5,.,TRBV28,ASSRLSRVSNQPQH
11,TRBJ2-5,.,TRBV5-1,ASSLGRFETQY
12,TRBJ2-5,.,TRBV24-1,ATSDRTTGETQY
15,TRBJ2-1,.,TRBV21-1,ASSKIIALSSYNEQF
14,TRBJ2-1,.,TRBV2,ASSDGTVFSYNEQF
12,TRBJ2-5,.,TRBV9,ASSPQGKGETQY
13,TRBJ1-4,TRBD1,TRBV29-1,SVTPSGGRGEKLF
11,TRBJ2-7,TRBD1,TRBV6-5,ASKGAVSYEQY
11,TRBJ2-1,TRBD2,TRBV18,ASSPELAAEQF
13,TRBJ2-7,TRBD2,TRBV28,ASSGAGEGTYEQY
15,TRBJ1-1,.,TRBV27,ASSSAFRDWRSTEAF
11,TRBJ2-7,.,TRBV5-4,ASSFSGIYEQY
14,TRBJ1-5,TRBD1,TRBV24-1,ATSDAGQGVGQPQH
15,TRBJ1-1,.,TRBV21-1,ASSHGGAQETNTEAF
11,TRBJ2-1,.,TRBV3-1/TRBV3-2,ASSQDPRDEQF
12,TRBJ2-1,TRBD1,TRBV24-1,ATSDPGQRQWQF
13,TRBJ2-1,TRBD1,TRBV27,ASSPLTGGNKKQF
16,TRBJ2-3,TRBD2,TRBV4-2,ASSQRPASGGGADTQY
14,TRBJ1-1,TRBD1,TRBV28,ASSPSITGGNTEAF
15,TRBJ2-1,TRBD2,TRBV11-2,ASSIGTSGTSYNEQF
12,TRBJ2-7,TRBD1,TRBV5-1,ASSVGQGVYEQY
13,TRBJ2-7,TRBD2,TRBV4-2,ASSQETSGSYEQY
13,TRBJ2-3,TRBD1,TRBV19,ASSGRGLATDTQY
14,TRBJ1-3,TRBD1,TRBV6-1,ASSEEGQGHGNTIY
13,TRBJ1-2,TRBD1,TRBV5-4,ASSLAKTGVGSYT
12,TRBJ2-3,.,TRBV7-9,ASSLAGPTDTQY
12,TRBJ1-1,.,TRBV18,ASSRQDRNTEAF
7,TRBJ2-5,.,TRBV2,ANLLAEY
10,TRBJ1-1,.,TRBV3-1/TRBV3-2,ASSPRGSEAF
12,TRBJ2-2,.,TRBV27,ASSLGSHTGELF
15,TRBJ2-2,.,TRBV5-5,ASSGGTEGMRTGELF
13,TRBJ1-5,.,TRBV28,ASRWGGQGNQPQH
13,TRBJ2-7,TRBD1,TRBV6-1,ASSEAGQRTYEQY
12,TRBJ2-3,TRBD1,TRBV19,ASNRQGGPDTQY
13,TRBJ1-5,TRBD1,TRBV28,ASSRQGKGNQPQH